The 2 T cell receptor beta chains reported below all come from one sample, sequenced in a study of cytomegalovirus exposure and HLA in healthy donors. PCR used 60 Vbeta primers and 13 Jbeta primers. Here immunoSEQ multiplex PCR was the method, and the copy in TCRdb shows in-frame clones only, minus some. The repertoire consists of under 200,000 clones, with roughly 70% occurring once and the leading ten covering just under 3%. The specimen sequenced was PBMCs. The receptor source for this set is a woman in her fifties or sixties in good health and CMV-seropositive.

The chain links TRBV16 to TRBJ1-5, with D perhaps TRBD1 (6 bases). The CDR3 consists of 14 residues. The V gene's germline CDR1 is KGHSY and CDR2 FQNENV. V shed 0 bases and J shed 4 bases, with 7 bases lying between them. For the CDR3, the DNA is TGTGCCAGCAGCCAATCAGGGGGAAATCAGCCCCAGCATTTT. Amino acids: CASSQSGGNQPQHF.

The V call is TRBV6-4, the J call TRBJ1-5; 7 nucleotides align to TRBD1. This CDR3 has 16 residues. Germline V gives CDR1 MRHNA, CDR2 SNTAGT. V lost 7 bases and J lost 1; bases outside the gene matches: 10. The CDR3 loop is CASKLQGYLSNQPQHF. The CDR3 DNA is TGTGCCAGCAAACTACAGGGGTATTTGAGCAATCAGCCCCAGCATTTT.